This passage covers 13 T cell receptor beta chains from one sample sequenced in a study of low-dose radiotherapy and immunotherapy resistance in tumors. With TRAV- and TRBV-specific primers, first-strand cDNA was made, covering the alpha and beta chains. Both a constant-region primer and a V-primer adapter served to amplify TCRs across 15 to 25 PCR cycles. TCRdb ran MiXCR on the reads and lists one entry per CDR3 protein. The table records around 64,000 distinct CDR3 sequences, about 26% of them present only once. The time point is: before trial treatment. The starting material was PBMCs, obtained before treatment. Receptor source: a male donor with rectosigmoid adenocarcinoma.

This clonotype showed up many times. This rearrangement joins TRBV19 to TRBJ2-7, with 10 bases lining up with TRBD2. The CDR3 length is 13 residues. Germline CDR1 reads LNHDA; CDR2 reads SQIVND (reference sequence). J was trimmed by 5 bases and V by 5 bases; bases with no gene match: 3. CDR3 sequence: CASSLGLADEQYF. The CDR3 nucleotides are TGTGCCAGTAGTCTTGGACTAGCGGACGAGCAGTACTTC. The entire variable domain, with the rest obtained from reference TRBV19 and TRBJ2-7, is as follows: DGGITQSPKYLFRKEGQNVTLSCEQNLNHDAMYWYRQDPGQGLRLIYYSQIVNDFQKGDIAEGYSVSREKKESFPLTVTSAQKNPTAFYLCASSLGLADEQYFGPGTRLTVT.

Remarks on this clonotype: A far larger clone is off by one base, so a read error is likely. It is likely a read error, because the conserved phenylalanine at the end of the CDR3 is missing. The chain uses TRBV6-2 or TRBV6-3 and TRBJ2-3; D is uncertain. V lost 5 bases, J lost 5 bases, and 14 bases lay in between. Germline lookup yields CDR1 MNHEY and CDR2 SVGEGT. This CDR3 contains 14 residues. The CDR3 reads CASSEALLEDTQYV. CDR3 bases: TGTGCCAGCAGTGAAGCGCTTCTAGAAGATACGCAGTATGTT.

This clonotype was recorded many times. The V call is TRBV5-1, the J call TRBJ2-7, with 9 bases matching TRBD1. With V trimmed by 4 bases and J by 2 bases, 7 bases remained unmatched. This CDR3 spans 15 amino acids. CDR1 and CDR2 (germline): SGHRS, YFSETQ. In DNA form, the CDR3 reads TGCGCCAGCAGCGTTGACGGGACAGGGACCTACGAGCAGTACTTC. Amino acid sequence: CASSVDGTGTYEQYF.

The CDR3 nucleotides read TGTGCCAGCAGCCCCGGGGACGACGAGCAGTACTTC. Protein: CASSPGDDEQYF. The chain is built from TRBV12-3 or TRBV12-4 and TRBJ2-7; perhaps D is TRBD1 or TRBD2 (5 bases each). V lost 6 bases and J 5 bases, leaving 11 bases between the germline ends. CDR3 length: 12 amino acids.

Ten or more counts support this clonotype. V usage is TRBV2 and J usage is TRBJ2-3, with 11 bases aligning to TRBD1. CDR3 length: 15 amino acids. The germline gives CDR1 SNHLY, CDR2 FYNNEI. The junction had 3 bases not matched to a gene; V was cut back by 7 bases and J by 0 bases. The CDR3 DNA sequence: TGTGCCAGCACCGGACAGGGGGCGAGCACAGATACGCAGTATTTT. Amino acids: CASTGQGASTDTQYF.

This clonotype was found many times. The chain joins TRBV10-3 to TRBJ2-3; D gene uncertain. V dropped 3 bases and J dropped 3 bases, with 7 bases sitting between them. Germline V CDR1 and CDR2: ENHRY, SYGVKD. This CDR3 is 13 amino acids long. CDR3 protein: CAISEEETDTQYF. CDR3 nucleotides: TGTGCCATCAGTGAAGAGGAGACAGATACGCAGTATTTT.

This chain joins TRBV12-3 or TRBV12-4 and TRBJ1-5; D might be TRBD1 (6 bases). The CDR3 contains 13 residues. Trimming stripped 8 bases from V and 3 bases from J, with 11 bases between. The CDR3 reads CASSGQINQPQHF. The CDR3 DNA reads TGTGCCAGCTCCGGACAGATCAATCAGCCCCAGCATTTT.

Many counts were recorded for this clonotype. The V gene is TRBV7-8, the J gene TRBJ2-1; D gene unclear. CDR1 and CDR2 (germline): SGHVS, FQNEAQ. The V end was cut by 8 bases, the J end by 7 bases, with 9 bases between. This CDR3 contains 11 residues. The CDR3 is CASVLINEQFF. The CDR3 region has the DNA TGTGCCAGCGTGCTGATAAATGAGCAGTTCTTC.

This clonotype occurred many times. The chain couples TRBV6-2 or TRBV6-3 to TRBJ1-1; D remains ambiguous. V lost 2 bases and J 0 bases, leaving 7 bases between the germline ends. The CDR3 is 14 residues long. Looked up from germline, CDR1 is MNHEY and CDR2 is SVGEGT. For the CDR3, the DNA is TGTGCCAGCAGTTACAACTCCCTGAACACTGAAGCTTTCTTT. Translation gives CASSYNSLNTEAFF.

This clonotype was seen repeatedly, ten times or more. This chain connects TRBV10-2 to TRBJ2-7; 7 nucleotides agree with TRBD1. Germline V gene lookup returns CDR1 WSHSY and CDR2 SAAADI. Trimming removed 3 bases from V and 7 bases from J; junction bases left unmatched: 15. The CDR3 runs to 16 residues. The CDR3 protein is CASSDVGTAQAWEQYF. CDR3 DNA sequence: TGCGCCAGCAGTGATGTTGGGACAGCCCAGGCGTGGGAGCAGTACTTC.

The chain couples TRBV12-3 or TRBV12-4 to TRBJ2-1; D possibly uses TRBD1 or TRBD2 (5 bases each). The V and J ends lost 2 bases and 14 bases respectively, with 16 bases between them. The CDR3 is made up of 13 amino acids. The CDR3, as DNA: TGTGCCAGCAGTTTATTCTCCGGGATAGGGGAGTTCTTC. Protein product: CASSLFSGIGEFF.

This clonotype has a count of ten or more. CDR3 region: CASSRGGQAYEQYF. For the CDR3, the DNA is TGTGCCAGCTCACGGGGGGGACAGGCCTACGAGCAGTACTTC. The chain carries TRBV18 and TRBJ2-7; D possibly corresponds to TRBD1 (8 bases). This CDR3 spans 14 amino acids. Germline V lookup: CDR1 KGHSH, CDR2 LQKENI. Trimming removed 4 bases from V and 2 bases from J, with 12 bases in between.

This clonotype was counted ten times or more. The chain uses TRBV6-5 and TRBJ1-1; maybe TRBD1 (5 bases). The CDR3 runs 16 residues. Germline assignment: CDR1 MNHEY and CDR2 SVGAGI. The V and J ends lost 7 bases and 1 base respectively, with 19 bases between them. The CDR3 spells CASMRRPGARNTEAFF. The CDR3 DNA is TGTGCCAGCATGAGGAGGCCCGGGGCGAGGAACACTGAAGCTTTCTTT.